A selection of T cell receptor beta chains follows, all from one sample in a study of PD-L1 blockade in urothelial cancer. The protocol was immunoSEQ multiplex PCR, while the TCRdb copy is restricted to in-frame clones and leaves out a portion. The sample includes about 110,000 clones, roughly 88% of them seen just once. Specimen: PBMCs, collected around atezolizumab (anti-PD-L1) treatment. The receptors shown here come from a man between 50 and 59 years old with urothelial cancer. CDR3s include the opening cysteine and the closing phenylalanine or tryptophan. D genes are given only for firm matches. Clone size is stated in some rows and not others, as once, few, many or a class when expanded.

D	J	V	size	DNA	CDR3
NA	TRBJ1-1	TRBV11-3	NA	TGTGCCAGCAGCGGCGAGGAGGGCAGCTTGAACACTGAAGCTTTCTTT	CASSGEEGSLNTEAFF
NA	TRBJ1-5	TRBV18	NA	TGTGCCAGCTCACCCTATGAGCAGCCCCAGCATTTT	CASSPYEQPQHF
TRBD2	TRBJ2-7	TRBV30	NA	TGTGCCTGGGTAGCGGGGGCCTACGAGCAGTACTTC	CAWVAGAYEQYF
TRBD2	TRBJ2-1	TRBV11-3	NA	TGTGCCAGCAGCCCAGGGACTAGCCGTGACAATGAGCAGTTCTTC	CASSPGTSRDNEQFF
NA	TRBJ2-6	TRBV5-1	few	TGCGCCAGCAGCTTGGGAGGCCTCTCTGGGGCCAACGTCCTGACTTTC	CASSLGGLSGANVLTF
NA	TRBJ1-2	TRBV15	NA	TGTGCCACCAGCAGAGAGCCCGGGGGGTTAGGTGGCTACACCTTC	CATSREPGGLGGYTF
NA	TRBJ1-5	TRBV19	NA	TGTGCCAGTAGTATTAGGGGCAGTGCTAGCAATCAGCCCCAGCATTTT	CASSIRGSASNQPQHF
NA	TRBJ1-4	TRBV25-1	NA	TGTGCCAGCATAGCAGGGTCCCACGGAAAACTGTTTTTT	CASIAGSHGKLFF
NA	TRBJ1-1	TRBV28	NA	TGTGCCAGCAGTTTAGGGGGGGGCAGGGAAGCTTTCTTT	CASSLGGGREAFF
NA	TRBJ1-5	TRBV19	NA	TGTGCCAGTTCGGGCAGGGGAGGCAATCAGCCCCAGCATTTT	CASSGRGGNQPQHF